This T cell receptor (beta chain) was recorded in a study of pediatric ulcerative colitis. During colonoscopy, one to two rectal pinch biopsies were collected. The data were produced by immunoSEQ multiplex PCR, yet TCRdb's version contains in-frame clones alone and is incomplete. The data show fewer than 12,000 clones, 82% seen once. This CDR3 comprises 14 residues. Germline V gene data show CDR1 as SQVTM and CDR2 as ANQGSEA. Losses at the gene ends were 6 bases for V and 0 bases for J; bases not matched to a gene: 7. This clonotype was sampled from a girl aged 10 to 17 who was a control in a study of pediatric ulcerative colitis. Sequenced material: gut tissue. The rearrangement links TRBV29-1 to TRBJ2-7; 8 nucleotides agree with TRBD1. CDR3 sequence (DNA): TGCAGCGTCACCGGGACAGGTAGCTCCTACGAGCAGTACTTC. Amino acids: CSVTGTGSSYEQYF.